This TCR beta chain comes out of a study of cytomegalovirus exposure and HLA in healthy donors. It was with 60 Vbeta and 13 Jbeta primers that the PCR ran. Repertoires were generated with immunoSEQ multiplex PCR, while TCRdb's copy carries only in-frame clones and drops some. The sample shows about 200,000 clones, more than 75% of them seen only once. CDR1 and CDR2 (germline): MDHEN, SYDVKM. Trimming removed 5 bases at V and 11 bases at J, with 12 bases between. CDR3 size: 12 residues. The genes are TRBV28 and TRBJ1-4, with no clear D. This TCR came from a woman aged 45-65 years in good health and CMV-seronegative. Sequences were obtained from PBMCs. CDR3 bases: TGTGCCAGCAGTCCTGACATAAGGAAACTGTTTTTT. Amino acid sequence: CASSPDIRKLFF.